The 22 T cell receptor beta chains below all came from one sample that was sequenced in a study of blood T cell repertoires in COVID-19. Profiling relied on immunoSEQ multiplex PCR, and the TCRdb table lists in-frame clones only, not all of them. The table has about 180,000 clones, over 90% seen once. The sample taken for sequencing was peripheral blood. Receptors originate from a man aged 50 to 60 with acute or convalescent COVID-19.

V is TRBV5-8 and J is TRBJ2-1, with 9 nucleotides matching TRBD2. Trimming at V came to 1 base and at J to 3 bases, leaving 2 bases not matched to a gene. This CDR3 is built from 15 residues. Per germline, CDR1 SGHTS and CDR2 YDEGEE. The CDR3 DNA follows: TGTGCCAGCAGCTTGAGTAGCGGGAGCTACAATGAGCAGTTCTTC. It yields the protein CASSLSSGSYNEQFF. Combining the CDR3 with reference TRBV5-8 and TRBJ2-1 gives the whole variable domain EAGVTQSPTHLIKTRGQQATLRCSPISGHTSVYWYQQALGLGLQFLLWYDEGEERNRGNFPPRFSGRQFPNYSSELNVNALELEDSALYLCASSLSSGSYNEQFFGPGTRLTVL.

The CDR3 spells CASSLREPFTGYTF. For the CDR3, the DNA is TGTGCCAGCAGTCTCCGGGAGCCCTTTACAGGCTACACCTTC. The chain uses TRBV28 and TRBJ1-2; D ambiguous. The length of the CDR3 is 14 residues. Trimming cost V 5 bases and J 8 bases, with 18 bases left between them. Germline CDR1 reads MDHEN; CDR2 reads SYDVKM.

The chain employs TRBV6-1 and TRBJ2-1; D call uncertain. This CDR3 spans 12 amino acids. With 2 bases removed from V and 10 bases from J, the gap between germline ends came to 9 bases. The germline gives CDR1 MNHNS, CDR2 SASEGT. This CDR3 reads CASSETAGEQFF. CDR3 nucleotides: TGTGCCAGCAGTGAAACCGCCGGGGAGCAGTTCTTC.

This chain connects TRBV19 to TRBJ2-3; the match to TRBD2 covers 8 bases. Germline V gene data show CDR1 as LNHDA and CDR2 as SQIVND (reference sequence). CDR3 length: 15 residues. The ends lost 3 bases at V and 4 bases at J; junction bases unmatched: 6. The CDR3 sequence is CASSISGRASDTQYF. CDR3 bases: TGTGCCAGTAGTATTTCCGGGAGGGCCTCAGATACGCAGTATTTT.

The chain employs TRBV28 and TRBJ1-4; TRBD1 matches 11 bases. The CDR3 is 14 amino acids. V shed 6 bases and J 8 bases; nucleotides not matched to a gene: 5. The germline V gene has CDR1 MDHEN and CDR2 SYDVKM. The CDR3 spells CASRGTGGEEKLFF. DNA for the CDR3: TGTGCCAGCAGGGGGACAGGGGGTGAAGAAAAACTGTTTTTT.

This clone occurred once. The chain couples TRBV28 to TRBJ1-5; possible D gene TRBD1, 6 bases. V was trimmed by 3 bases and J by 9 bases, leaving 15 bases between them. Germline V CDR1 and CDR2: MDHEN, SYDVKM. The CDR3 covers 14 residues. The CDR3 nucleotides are TGTGCCAGCAGTTTTGGAACAGGGACCTCGCCCCAGCATTTT. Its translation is CASSFGTGTSPQHF. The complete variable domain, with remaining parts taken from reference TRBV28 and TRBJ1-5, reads DVKVTQSSRYLVKRTGEKVFLECVQDMDHENMFWYRQDPGLGLRLIYFSYDVKMKEKGDIPEGYSVSREKKERFSLILESASTNQTSMYLCASSFGTGTSPQHFGDGTRLSIL.

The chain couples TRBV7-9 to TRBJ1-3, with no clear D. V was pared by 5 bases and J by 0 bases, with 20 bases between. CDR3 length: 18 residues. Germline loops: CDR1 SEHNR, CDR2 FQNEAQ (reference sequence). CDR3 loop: CASSVPRGGAASGNTIYF. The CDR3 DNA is TGTGCCAGCAGCGTCCCCCGGGGTGGAGCGGCCTCTGGAAACACCATATATTTT.

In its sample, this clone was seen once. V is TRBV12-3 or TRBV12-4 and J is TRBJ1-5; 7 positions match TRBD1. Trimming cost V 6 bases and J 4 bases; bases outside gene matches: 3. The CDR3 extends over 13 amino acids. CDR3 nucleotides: TGTGCCAGCAGCCCGGGACAGAATCAGCCCCAGCATTTT. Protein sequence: CASSPGQNQPQHF.

The CDR3: CASSRSYQETQYF. In nucleotides, the CDR3 is TGTGCCAGCAGCCGTTCCTACCAAGAGACCCAGTACTTC. The chain employs TRBV7-2 and TRBJ2-5; D unclear. Germline loops: CDR1 SGHTA, CDR2 FQGNSA. With 5 bases removed from V and 0 bases from J, the gap between germline ends came to 7 bases. The CDR3 has 13 residues.

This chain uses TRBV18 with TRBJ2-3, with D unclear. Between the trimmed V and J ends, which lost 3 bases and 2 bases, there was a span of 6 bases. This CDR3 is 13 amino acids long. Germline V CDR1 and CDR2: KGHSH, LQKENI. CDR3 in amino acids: CASSPPSTDTQYF. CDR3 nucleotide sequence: TGTGCCAGCTCACCTCCTTCCACAGATACGCAGTATTTT.

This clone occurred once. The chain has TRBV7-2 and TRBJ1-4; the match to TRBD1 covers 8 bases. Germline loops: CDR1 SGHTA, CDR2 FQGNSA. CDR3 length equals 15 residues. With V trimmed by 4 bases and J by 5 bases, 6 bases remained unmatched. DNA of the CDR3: TGTGCCAGCAGCTCCAGGACAGGGCGCAATGAAAAACTGTTTTTT. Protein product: CASSSRTGRNEKLFF.

This CDR3 is CASRGRTSGGPQPQETQYF. In nucleotides, the CDR3 is TGTGCCAGCAGGGGCAGGACTAGCGGGGGGCCACAACCACAAGAGACCCAGTACTTC. This rearrangement joins TRBV28 to TRBJ2-5, with 14 bases lining up with TRBD2. CDR3 length: 19 amino acids. J gave up 2 bases and V 6 bases, and 14 bases lay outside the gene matches. The germline V gene has CDR1 MDHEN and CDR2 SYDVKM.

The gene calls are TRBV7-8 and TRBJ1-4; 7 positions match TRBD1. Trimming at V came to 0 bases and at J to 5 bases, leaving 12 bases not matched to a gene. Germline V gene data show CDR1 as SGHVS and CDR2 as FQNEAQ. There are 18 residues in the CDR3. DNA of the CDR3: TGTGCCAGCAGCTTAGCCTCGGGAGGGGGCGCCCGGAATGAAAAACTGTTTTTT. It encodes CASSLASGGGARNEKLFF.

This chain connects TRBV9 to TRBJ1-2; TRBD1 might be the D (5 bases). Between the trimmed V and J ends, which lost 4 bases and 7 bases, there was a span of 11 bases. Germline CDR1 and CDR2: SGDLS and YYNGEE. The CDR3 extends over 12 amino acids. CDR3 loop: CASSPVGGGYTF. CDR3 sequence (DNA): TGTGCCAGCAGCCCTGTCGGGGGTGGCTACACCTTC.

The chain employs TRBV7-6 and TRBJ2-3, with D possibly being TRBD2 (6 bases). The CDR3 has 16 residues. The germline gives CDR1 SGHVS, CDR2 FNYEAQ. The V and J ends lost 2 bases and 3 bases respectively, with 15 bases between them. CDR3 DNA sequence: TGTGCCAGCAGCTTAATGGGGGGAGCGGGTACAGATACGCAGTATTTT. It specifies CASSLMGGAGTDTQYF.

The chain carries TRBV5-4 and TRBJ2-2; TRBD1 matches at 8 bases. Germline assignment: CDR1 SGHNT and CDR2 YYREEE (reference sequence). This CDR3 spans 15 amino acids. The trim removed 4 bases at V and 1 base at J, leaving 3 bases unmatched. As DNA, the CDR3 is TGTGCCAGCAGCGCTGGACAGGGGAACACCGGGGAGCTGTTTTTT. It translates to CASSAGQGNTGELFF.

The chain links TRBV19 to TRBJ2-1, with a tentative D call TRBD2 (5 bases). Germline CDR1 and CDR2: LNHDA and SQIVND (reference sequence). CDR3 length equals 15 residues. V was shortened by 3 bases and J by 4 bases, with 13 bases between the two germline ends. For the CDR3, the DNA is TGTGCCAGTAGTATCCCGGGGAGTGTTTACAATGAGCAGTTCTTC. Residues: CASSIPGSVYNEQFF.

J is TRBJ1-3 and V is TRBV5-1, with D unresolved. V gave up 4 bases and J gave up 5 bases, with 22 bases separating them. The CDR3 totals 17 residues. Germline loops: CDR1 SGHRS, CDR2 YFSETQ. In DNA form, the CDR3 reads TGCGCCAGCAGCACCAATCCCCCCGGGTCGACTAGAAACACCATATATTTT. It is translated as CASSTNPPGSTRNTIYF.

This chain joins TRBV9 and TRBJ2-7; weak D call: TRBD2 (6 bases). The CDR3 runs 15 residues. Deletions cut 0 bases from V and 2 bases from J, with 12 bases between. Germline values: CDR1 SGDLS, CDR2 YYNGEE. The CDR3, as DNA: TGTGCCAGCAGCGTAGGTAATAGCGGAACCTACGAGCAGTACTTC. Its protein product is CASSVGNSGTYEQYF.

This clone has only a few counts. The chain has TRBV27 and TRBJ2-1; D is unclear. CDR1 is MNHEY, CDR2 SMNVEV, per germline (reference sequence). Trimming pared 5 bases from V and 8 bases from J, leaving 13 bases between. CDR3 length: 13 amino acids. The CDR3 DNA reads TGTGCCAGCAGTCCCCGATTAGCCCATGAGCAGTTCTTC. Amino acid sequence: CASSPRLAHEQFF.

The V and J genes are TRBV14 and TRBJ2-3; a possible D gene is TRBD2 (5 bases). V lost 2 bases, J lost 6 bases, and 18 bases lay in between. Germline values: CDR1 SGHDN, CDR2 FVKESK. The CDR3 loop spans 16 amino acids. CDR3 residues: CASSQLASVGTDTQYF. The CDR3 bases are TGTGCCAGCAGCCAACTAGCCTCCGTGGGTACGGATACGCAGTATTTT.

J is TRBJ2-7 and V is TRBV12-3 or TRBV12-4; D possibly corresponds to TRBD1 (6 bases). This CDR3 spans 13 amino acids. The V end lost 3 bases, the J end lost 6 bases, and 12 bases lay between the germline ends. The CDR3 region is CASSLDRNLEQYF. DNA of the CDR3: TGTGCCAGCAGTTTGGACAGAAACCTCGAGCAGTACTTC.